Each of the 23 T cell receptor beta chains below was sequenced from the same sample in a study of Ad26.COV2.S vaccination and SARS-CoV-2 variants. Noted treatment: 15 to 20 received Ad26.COV2.S at low or high dose, single or two shots; 5 received placebo; per-sample allocation not given. Day 63 after the first vaccine or placebo injection was the time point for sampling. The repertoire was sequenced with immunoSEQ multiplex PCR; TCRdb's copy has only in-frame clones and lacks some. The table lists around 300,000 clones, more than 85% of them singletons, with around 5.3% in the top ten. The source material was peripheral blood, sampled in a trial of Ad26.COV2.S vaccine versus placebo. The receptors shown here come from a person between 18 and 60 years old who received the Ad26.COV2.S COVID-19 vaccine or a placebo.

This chain connects TRBV10-3 to TRBJ1-2, with 7 bases matching TRBD1. CDR1 ENHRY and CDR2 SYGVKD come from the germline V gene. The length of the CDR3 is 16 residues. V gave up 3 bases and J gave up 4 bases; unmatched junction bases: 11. CDR3 nucleotides: TGTGCCATCAGTGACTCTCTAGGGGGCGCGGGCTATGGCTACACCTTC. This gives the protein CAISDSLGGAGYGYTF.

This rearrangement joins TRBV10-1 to TRBJ2-2; a weak D match, TRBD1 (5 bases). The germline V gene has CDR1 WNHNN and CDR2 SYGVQD (reference sequence). The V end lost 5 bases, the J end lost 4 bases, and 20 bases lay between the germline ends. This CDR3 contains 17 residues. DNA of the CDR3: TGCGCCAGCAGTCAAAATCAGGGTTACGGTACCACCGGGGAGCTGTTTTTT. Translation: CASSQNQGYGTTGELFF.

The DNA of the CDR3 is TGTGCCAGCAGTCTACCAGGGACAGCCTACGAGCAGTACTTC. Protein sequence: CASSLPGTAYEQYF. The rearrangement uses TRBV28 and TRBJ2-7; TRBD1 matches at 7 bases. The CDR3 covers 14 residues. CDR1 MDHEN and CDR2 SYDVKM come from the germline V gene. With V trimmed by 5 bases and J by 2 bases, 6 bases remained unmatched.

Concerning this clone: The same CDR3 is also encoded by other DNA sequences in this sample. The gene calls are TRBV6-5 and TRBJ1-4; tentative D call: TRBD1 (6 bases). There are 14 residues in the CDR3. V lost 5 bases to trimming and J lost 0 bases, with 7 bases between them. CDR1 and CDR2 (germline): MNHEY, SVGAGI. The CDR3 sequence: CASSRTATNEKLFF. The CDR3, as DNA: TGTGCCAGCAGTCGGACAGCAACTAATGAAAAACTGTTTTTT.

DNA for the CDR3: TGTGCCAGCTCACCGGTGTTTGTTCAGGGGGTTCTTGGACGCTATGGCTACACCTTC. Translated: CASSPVFVQGVLGRYGYTF. The chain joins TRBV18 to TRBJ1-2, with 7 bases lining up with TRBD1. The V gene's germline CDR1 is KGHSH and CDR2 LQKENI. Trimming removed 3 bases from V and 4 bases from J; junction bases left unmatched: 20. CDR3 length: 19 amino acids.

V is TRBV28 and J is TRBJ2-1; either TRBD1 or TRBD2 may fit D (6 bases each). The CDR3 extends over 13 amino acids. CDR1 MDHEN and CDR2 SYDVKM come from the germline V gene. The V end lost 10 bases, the J end lost 5 bases, and 15 bases lay between the germline ends. This CDR3 reads CAIIQGLNNEQFF. The CDR3 DNA sequence: TGTGCCATCATACAGGGACTTAACAATGAGCAGTTCTTC.

The J gene is TRBJ1-5, the V gene TRBV7-2; no reliable D call. V lost 5 bases and J 0 bases, leaving 14 bases between the germline ends. Germline CDR1 SGHTA, CDR2 FQGNSA. The CDR3 runs 16 residues. The CDR3 DNA reads TGTGCCAGCAGCCCCGGATCCATATATAGCAATCAGCCCCAGCATTTT. Its translation is CASSPGSIYSNQPQHF.

This chain links TRBV24-1 with TRBJ2-5, with D possibly being TRBD2 (5 bases). CDR1 and CDR2 from the germline V gene are KGHDR and SFDVKD. The V and J ends lost 6 bases and 1 base respectively, with 14 bases between them. This CDR3 contains 15 residues. The CDR3 nucleotides are TGTGCCACCAGTAGGACGGAAGGGAGCCAAGAGACCCAGTACTTC. It yields the protein CATSRTEGSQETQYF.

V is TRBV4-1 and J is TRBJ2-1, with 7 positions matching TRBD1. The trim removed 0 bases at V and 2 bases at J, leaving 4 bases unmatched. CDR3 length: 16 residues. Looked up from germline, CDR1 is MGHRA and CDR2 is YSYEKL. CDR3 DNA sequence: TGCGCCAGCAGCCAAGATACCGGGACAGCCTACAATGAGCAGTTCTTC. Its protein is CASSQDTGTAYNEQFF.

The rearrangement uses TRBV11-2 and TRBJ1-2; 7 bases map to TRBD1. CDR1 is SGHAT, CDR2 FQNNGV, per germline. J gave up 3 bases and V 6 bases, and 4 bases lay outside the gene matches. This CDR3 contains 13 residues. The CDR3: CASSLQGYYGYTF. In DNA, the CDR3 is TGTGCCAGCAGTCTACAGGGGTACTATGGCTACACCTTC. The full variable domain, rest sourced from reference TRBV11-2 and TRBJ1-2, is EAGVAQSPRYKIIEKRQSVAFWCNPISGHATLYWYQQILGQGPKLLIQFQNNGVVDDSQLPKDRFSAERLKGVDSTLKIQPAKLEDSAVYLCASSLQGYYGYTFGSGTRLTVV.

The gene calls are TRBV6-1 and TRBJ2-7; 16 bases match TRBD2. V gave up 3 bases and J gave up 0 bases; unmatched junction bases: 5. The CDR3 has 18 residues. Germline V gene lookup returns CDR1 MNHNS and CDR2 SASEGT. CDR3 sequence: CASSEGTSGRGSSYEQYF. Written as DNA, the CDR3 is TGTGCCAGCAGTGAGGGGACTAGCGGGAGGGGCTCCTCCTACGAGCAGTACTTC.

The rearrangement uses TRBV5-1 and TRBJ2-1; TRBD2 aligns across 7 bases. The V segment lost 4 bases and the J segment 6 bases; nucleotides outside the gene matches: 7. Germline lookup yields CDR1 SGHRS and CDR2 YFSETQ. CDR3 length: 14 amino acids. The CDR3 spells CASSRGGLGNEQFF. The CDR3 DNA follows: TGCGCCAGCAGCCGGGGAGGGCTTGGCAATGAGCAGTTCTTC.

The V and J genes are TRBV19 and TRBJ2-4; a possible D gene is TRBD2 (5 bases). This CDR3 contains 14 residues. V shed 2 bases and J shed 8 bases, with 13 bases lying between them. The germline V gene has CDR1 LNHDA and CDR2 SQIVND (reference sequence). The CDR3 protein is CASSITLAWDIQYF. In DNA, the CDR3 is TGTGCCAGTAGTATAACCCTAGCCTGGGACATTCAGTACTTC.

The chain has TRBV28 and TRBJ1-1, with a tentative D call TRBD1 (5 bases). The CDR3 consists of 14 residues. Germline values: CDR1 MDHEN, CDR2 SYDVKM. Trimming took 3 bases from V and 1 from J, leaving 9 bases between them. CDR3: CASSFQGPNTEAFF. The DNA of the CDR3 is TGTGCCAGCAGTTTTCAGGGACCGAACACTGAAGCTTTCTTT.

J is TRBJ2-3 and V is TRBV5-1; 8 bases align to TRBD1. Germline V gene sequence: CDR1 SGHRS, CDR2 YFSETQ. With V trimmed by 2 bases and J by 0 bases, 8 bases remained unmatched. There are 17 residues in the CDR3. CDR3 region: CASSLSGGPMSTDTQYF. CDR3 coding DNA: TGCGCCAGCAGCTTATCAGGGGGCCCCATGAGCACAGATACGCAGTATTTT.

This clone occurred once. The chain joins TRBV27 to TRBJ1-2; D is ambiguous. The CDR3 is made up of 13 amino acids. Per germline, CDR1 MNHEY and CDR2 SMNVEV (reference sequence). V lost 2 bases and J 0 bases, leaving 4 bases between the germline ends. CDR3 region: CASSLDPNYGYTF. The CDR3 coding sequence is TGTGCCAGCAGTTTAGATCCTAACTATGGCTACACCTTC.

The V call is TRBV5-1, the J call TRBJ1-2; D ambiguous. V was trimmed by 0 bases and J by 6 bases, leaving 21 bases between them. Germline CDR1 and CDR2: SGHRS and YFSETQ. The CDR3 has 17 amino acids. CDR3 loop: CASSLGVGNTAAHGYTF. The CDR3 DNA reads as TGCGCCAGCAGCTTGGGCGTGGGGAATACAGCCGCCCATGGCTACACCTTC.

The chain recombines TRBV28 with TRBJ2-7; D is possibly TRBD2 (5 bases). This CDR3 has 15 residues. The germline V and J ends were trimmed by 1 base and 2 bases, with 12 bases remaining between them. Germline values: CDR1 MDHEN, CDR2 SYDVKM. CDR3 nucleotide sequence: TGTGCCAGCAGTTTATTCGCCAGCGGAGCCTACGAGCAGTACTTC. It codes for CASSLFASGAYEQYF.

The rearrangement uses TRBV7-2 and TRBJ2-5; 11 bases map to TRBD2. Per germline, CDR1 SGHTA and CDR2 FQGNSA. J was trimmed by 4 bases and V by 5 bases; bases with no gene match: 15. The CDR3 has 18 residues. CDR3 region: CASSMRRLAGGRGETQYF. In nucleotides, the CDR3 is TGTGCCAGCAGCATGAGGCGGTTAGCGGGAGGGCGGGGAGAGACCCAGTACTTC.

The V and J genes are TRBV6-1 and TRBJ1-1, with D perhaps TRBD1 (5 bases). The CDR3 contains 17 residues. The germline CDR1 and CDR2 sequences are MNHNS and SASEGT. V was shortened by 0 bases and J by 5 bases, with 19 bases between the two germline ends. CDR3 amino acids: CASSEAYGGSKGTEAFF. In DNA, the CDR3 is TGTGCCAGCAGTGAAGCGTACGGGGGTAGTAAAGGGACTGAAGCTTTCTTT.

The rearrangement uses TRBV3-1 (or the pseudogene TRBV3-2) and TRBJ2-3; D not resolved. The CDR3 consists of 15 residues. V was trimmed by 4 bases and J by 5 bases, leaving 16 bases between them. CDR1 is LGHDT and CDR2 is YNNKEL in the germline V gene (reference sequence). This chain's CDR3 is CASSPQNINGDTQYF. DNA for the CDR3: TGTGCCAGCAGCCCGCAAAACATAAATGGAGATACGCAGTATTTT.

This clone appeared a single time. The chain is built from TRBV5-5 and TRBJ1-1; D remains unclear. The CDR3 runs 14 residues. Germline values: CDR1 SGHKS, CDR2 YYEKEE (reference sequence). V gave up 0 bases and J gave up 5 bases, with 11 bases separating them. The CDR3 loop is CASSLVRVETEAFF. CDR3 in DNA: TGTGCCAGCAGCTTGGTTAGGGTGGAAACTGAAGCTTTCTTT.

The chain recombines TRBV29-1 with TRBJ2-7; perhaps TRBD2 as D (5 bases). Deletions cut 7 bases from V and 0 bases from J, with 10 bases between. The germline gives CDR1 SQVTM, CDR2 ANQGSEA. This CDR3 comprises 12 residues. CDR3 sequence: CSAAGLSYEQYF. The CDR3 nucleotides are TGCAGCGCGGCGGGCCTCTCCTACGAGCAGTACTTC.